The 15 T cell receptor beta chains presented below share a single source sample, sequenced in a study of shared clonotypes between healthy human individuals (dated by TCRdb to the early 2020s). CD8 naive samples were obtained by positive selection for CCR7 among CD45RO-negative cells, yielding a CD45RA+CCR7+ population from which TemRA cells were excluded. The library was built by means of the immunoSEQ multiplex PCR assay. In its TCRdb copy, this immuneACCESS table keeps in-frame sequences only and misses some clones. Where compared with another copy, unresolved V genes explain less than half of these, and the others have no known cause. A total of almost 700,000 clones appear in this sample, roughly nine tenths of them only once. Nearly 25% of the sample lies in the top ten. Sequencing was carried out using naive CD8+ T cells sorted from blood. The intended sense of this specimen's cell subset or site label: CD45RA+CCR7+. These receptor sequences come from a man aged 25-45 years in good health.

Regarding this clone: At the DNA level, this CDR3 is encoded by other sequences in the same sample as well. V is TRBV27 and J is TRBJ2-1, with 7 bases identical to TRBD2. The CDR3 extends over 14 amino acids. Germline CDR1 is MNHEY and CDR2 is SMNVEV (reference sequence). Trimming removed 2 bases from V and 2 bases from J; junction bases left unmatched: 0. The CDR3: CASSLSGTYNEQFF. CDR3 nucleotides: TGTGCCAGCAGTTTAAGCGGGACCTACAATGAGCAGTTCTTC.

This clone was seen a handful of times. Other DNA variants within this sample encode the same CDR3. The chain carries TRBV9 and TRBJ2-3; D remains unclear. The V gene lost 0 bases and the J gene lost 5 bases, with 7 bases spanning the gap. Germline V lookup: CDR1 SGDLS, CDR2 YYNGEE. The CDR3 contains 13 residues. Here the CDR3 DNA reads TGTGCCAGCAGCGTAGGCGGAGAAGATACGCAGTATTTT. This sequence encodes CASSVGGEDTQYF. The full variable domain, in which reference TRBV9 and TRBJ2-3 provide the parts outside the CDR3, is DSGVTQTPKHLITATGQRVTLRCSPRSGDLSVYWYQQSLDQGLQFLIQYYNGEERAKGNILERFSAQQFPDLHSELNLSSLELGDSALYFCASSVGGEDTQYFGPGTRLTVL.

The CDR3 loop reads CASSQLALQSEQYF. CDR3 DNA: TGTGCCAGCAGCCAACTAGCGCTACAGTCCGAGCAGTACTTC. This chain connects TRBV5-6 to TRBJ2-7, with 7 nucleotides matching TRBD2. Germline CDR1 is SGHDT and CDR2 is YYEEEE. The CDR3 covers 14 residues. V lost 4 bases, J lost 6 bases, and 10 bases stayed unmatched.

This chain connects TRBV5-1 to TRBJ1-2; D uncertain. V was cut by 4 bases and J by 4 bases, with 20 bases left in between. The CDR3 runs 16 residues. Germline CDR1 is SGHRS and CDR2 is YFSETQ. CDR3 region: CASSPEPLGSTYGYTF. The DNA for the CDR3 is TGCGCCAGCAGCCCCGAGCCCCTGGGAAGCACCTATGGCTACACCTTC.

CDR3 in DNA: TGCGCCAGCAGCTTGGGGAGGGGCTCTAGCTCCTACGAGCAGTACTTC. Amino acid sequence: CASSLGRGSSSYEQYF. This chain links TRBV5-1 with TRBJ2-7; a weak D match, TRBD2 (6 bases). Germline loops: CDR1 SGHRS, CDR2 YFSETQ. The CDR3 is 16 residues long. V lost 0 bases and J 0 bases, leaving 13 bases between the germline ends. Drawing the rest from reference TRBV5-1 and TRBJ2-7, the complete variable domain is KAGVTQTPRYLIKTRGQQVTLSCSPISGHRSVSWYQQTPGQGLQFLFEYFSETQRNKGNFPGRFSGRQFSNSRSEMNVSTLELGDSALYLCASSLGRGSSSYEQYFGPGTRLTVT.

The rearrangement uses TRBV13 and TRBJ1-2; D unresolved. With 0 bases removed from V and 4 bases from J, the gap between germline ends came to 12 bases. The CDR3 covers 15 residues. CDR1 and CDR2 from the germline V gene are PRHDT and FYEKMQ (reference sequence). The CDR3 region is CASSLGLELSYGYTF. Written as DNA, the CDR3 is TGTGCCAGCAGCTTAGGCCTAGAACTCAGCTATGGCTACACCTTC.

A remark on this clone: The sample has other DNA sequences that encode this CDR3 too. The V gene is TRBV11-2, the J gene TRBJ2-2; no reliable D call. CDR3 length: 11 residues. Per germline, CDR1 SGHAT and CDR2 FQNNGV. V lost 1 base to trimming and J lost 8 bases, with 2 bases between them. For the CDR3, the DNA is TGTGCCAGCAGCTTAGTAGGGGAGCTGTTTTTT. Its protein product is CASSLVGELFF. Looking up the rest from reference TRBV11-2 and TRBJ2-2 gives the full variable domain: EAGVAQSPRYKIIEKRQSVAFWCNPISGHATLYWYQQILGQGPKLLIQFQNNGVVDDSQLPKDRFSAERLKGVDSTLKIQPAKLEDSAVYLCASSLVGELFFGEGSRLTVL.

The chain joins TRBV10-2 to TRBJ2-7; 7 bases are shared with TRBD2. Germline V gene lookup returns CDR1 WSHSY and CDR2 SAAADI. V lost 2 bases and J lost 4; bases outside the gene matches: 8. This CDR3 has 15 amino acids. The CDR3 spells CASSETGGGGYEQYF. CDR3 DNA sequence: TGCGCCAGCAGTGAGACAGGCGGGGGAGGGTACGAGCAGTACTTC.

The table lists this clone with a count of one. The chain is built from TRBV9 and TRBJ2-1; 9 positions agree with TRBD2. Germline CDR1 is SGDLS and CDR2 is YYNGEE. V shed 0 bases, J shed 4 bases, and the junction held 5 bases outside the gene matches. This CDR3 has 16 residues. CDR3 loop: CASSVGGTSLYNEQFF. The DNA for the CDR3 is TGTGCCAGCAGCGTAGGGGGGACTAGCCTATACAATGAGCAGTTCTTC.

This chain uses TRBV19 with TRBJ2-1; TRBD1 or TRBD2 may be the D gene (7 bases each). The V end was cut by 5 bases, the J end by 2 bases, with 16 bases between. Germline-derived CDR1 and CDR2 are LNHDA and SQIVND (reference sequence). CDR3 length: 16 residues. CDR3 sequence: CASSWDSGDPYNEQFF. The CDR3 DNA sequence: TGTGCCAGTAGTTGGGACAGCGGGGACCCCTACAATGAGCAGTTCTTC.

The chain is built from TRBV7-2 and TRBJ2-1; 10 nucleotides line up with TRBD2. The V segment lost 2 bases and the J segment 2 bases; nucleotides outside the gene matches: 3. The CDR3 runs 16 residues. CDR1 SGHTA and CDR2 FQGNSA come from the germline V gene. The DNA for the CDR3 is TGTGCCAGCAGCTTAAAAGGACTAGCGGCCTACAATGAGCAGTTCTTC. This gives the protein CASSLKGLAAYNEQFF.

The chain combines TRBV7-9 with TRBJ1-2; D ambiguous. V was pared by 3 bases and J by 6 bases, with 11 bases between. The CDR3 has 13 amino acids. CDR1 is SEHNR, CDR2 FQNEAQ, per germline (reference sequence). CDR3 sequence reads: CASSLAGFNGYTF. The CDR3 DNA reads as TGTGCCAGCAGCTTGGCCGGGTTCAATGGCTACACCTTC.

The J gene is TRBJ2-1, the V gene TRBV7-6, with 11 bases aligning to TRBD2. The CDR3 totals 13 residues. The trim removed 3 bases at V and 10 bases at J, leaving 2 bases unmatched. In germline, CDR1 is SGHVS, CDR2 FNYEAQ. CDR3 sequence (DNA): TGTGCCAGCAGCTTTAGCGGGAGGGAGGAGCAGTTCTTC. It codes for CASSFSGREEQFF.

This clone occurred once. The chain has TRBV28 and TRBJ2-6, with a possible D match to TRBD1 (6 bases). Germline V gene lookup returns CDR1 MDHEN and CDR2 SYDVKM. The V end was cut by 5 bases, the J end by 2 bases, with 16 bases between. The CDR3 runs 17 residues. CDR3 sequence reads: CASSPRGRFPGANVLTF. The CDR3 DNA reads as TGTGCCAGCAGTCCGAGGGGGAGATTCCCTGGGGCCAACGTCCTGACTTTC.

The gene calls are TRBV27 and TRBJ2-7; D unclear. CDR1 and CDR2 (germline): MNHEY, SMNVEV (reference sequence). This CDR3 has 14 residues. Trimming removed 3 bases at V and 3 bases at J, with 12 bases between. The CDR3 bases are TGTGCCAGCAGTTTTTTGGGGAAAAACTACGAGCAGTACTTC. Protein: CASSFLGKNYEQYF.